This T cell receptor beta chain stems from a study of graft-versus-host responses after intestinal transplantation. Across the whole study: Every transplant recipient was induced with anti-thymocyte globulin, then maintained on tacrolimus and steroids for around 3 years. Study-level findings and limits: Present in recipient marrow, GvH clones included some that appeared first in ileum or blood. Patients with graft-donor T cell macrochimerism had high graft-versus-host to host-versus-graft clonal ratios in allografts. Early post-transplant HvG declines showed an association with peak circulating GvH clone levels.

As regards this clone: The antigen is not known.

CDR3 size: 15 residues. The V and J ends lost 5 bases and 6 bases, in that order; junction bases with no gene match: 5. CDR1 MNHEY and CDR2 SMNVEV come from the germline V gene (reference sequence). Assay: immunoSEQ multiplex PCR; the TCRdb copy retains only in-frame clones and omits some. The sample lists 84,000 or so clones, roughly 84% seen once, with about 8% in the top ten. The receptor comes from a human donor who was the organ donor for an intestinal transplant. Source: unstimulated CD8+ T cells sorted from spleen or lymph node cells, taken before transplant. This sequence joins TRBV27 and TRBJ2-5; the match to TRBD2 covers 14 bases. The CDR3 loop reads CASSGRLAGGKTQYF. CDR3 sequence (DNA): TGTGCCAGCAGTGGGCGACTAGCGGGGGGGAAGACCCAGTACTTC.